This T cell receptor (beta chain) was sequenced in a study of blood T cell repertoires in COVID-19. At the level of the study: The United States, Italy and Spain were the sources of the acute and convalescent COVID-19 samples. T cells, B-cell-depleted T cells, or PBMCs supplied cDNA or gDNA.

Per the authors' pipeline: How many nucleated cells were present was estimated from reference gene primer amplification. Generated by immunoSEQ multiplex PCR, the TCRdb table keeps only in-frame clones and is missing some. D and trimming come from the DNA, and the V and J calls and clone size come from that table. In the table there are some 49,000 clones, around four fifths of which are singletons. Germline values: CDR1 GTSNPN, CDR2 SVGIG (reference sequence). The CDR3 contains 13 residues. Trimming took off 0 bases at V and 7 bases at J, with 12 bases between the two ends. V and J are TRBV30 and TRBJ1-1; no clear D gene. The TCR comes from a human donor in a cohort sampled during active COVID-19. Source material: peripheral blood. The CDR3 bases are TGTGCCTGGAGTGTACGTTCTCGGAGTGAAGCTTTCTTT. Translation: CAWSVRSRSEAFF.